This T cell receptor (beta chain) was obtained from a study of blood T cell repertoires in COVID-19. Background on the study: The United States, Italy and Spain supplied acute and convalescent COVID-19 samples. PBMCs, B-cell-depleted T cells, or T cells provided the cDNA or gDNA that made up the material.

The CDR3 loop spans 16 amino acids. The V segment lost 1 base and the J segment 2 bases; nucleotides outside the gene matches: 7. CDR1 is KGHSH and CDR2 is LQKENI in the germline V gene. Per the authors' pipeline: Estimation of nucleated cell counts was performed using reference gene primer amplification. Method: immunoSEQ multiplex PCR; TCRdb's copy keeps in-frame clones and lacks some. V and J calls and clone size follow that table, whereas D and trimming were derived from the DNA. The profile shows about 83,000 clones, about 82% of them singletons. This TCR was sampled from a man between 45 and 60 years old with active COVID-19. The sequenced sample was peripheral blood. The rearrangement joins TRBV18 to TRBJ2-7; 8 positions agree with TRBD2. The CDR3 sequence: CASSPLITSGTYEQYF. CDR3 sequence (DNA): TGTGCCAGCTCACCACTCATTACTAGCGGAACCTACGAGCAGTACTTC.